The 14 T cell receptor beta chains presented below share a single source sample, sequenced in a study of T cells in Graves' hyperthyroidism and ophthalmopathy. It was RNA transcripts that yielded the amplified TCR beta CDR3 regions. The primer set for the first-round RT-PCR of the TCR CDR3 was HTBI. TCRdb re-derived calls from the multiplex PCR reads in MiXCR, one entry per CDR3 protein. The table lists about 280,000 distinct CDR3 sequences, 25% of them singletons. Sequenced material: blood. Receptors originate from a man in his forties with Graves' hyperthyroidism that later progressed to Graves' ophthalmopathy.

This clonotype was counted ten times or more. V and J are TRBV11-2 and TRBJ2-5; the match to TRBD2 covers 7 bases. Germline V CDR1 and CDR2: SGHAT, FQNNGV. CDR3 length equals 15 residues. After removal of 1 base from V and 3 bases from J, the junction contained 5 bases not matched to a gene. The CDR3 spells CASSLALAGEETQYF. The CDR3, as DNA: TGTGCCAGCAGCTTAGCCCTGGCGGGAGAAGAGACCCAGTACTTC.

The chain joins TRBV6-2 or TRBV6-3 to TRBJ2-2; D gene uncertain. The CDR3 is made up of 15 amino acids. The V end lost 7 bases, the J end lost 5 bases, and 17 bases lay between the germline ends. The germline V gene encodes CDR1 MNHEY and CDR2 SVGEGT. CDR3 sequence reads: CASTRGVAGTGELFF. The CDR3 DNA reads TGTGCCAGCACCCGAGGAGTAGCTGGGACCGGGGAGCTGTTTTTT.

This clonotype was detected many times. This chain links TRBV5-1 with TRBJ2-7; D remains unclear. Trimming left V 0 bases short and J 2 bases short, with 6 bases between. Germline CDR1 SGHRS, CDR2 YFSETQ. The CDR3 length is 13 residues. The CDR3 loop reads CASSLDGAYEQYF. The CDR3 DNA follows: TGCGCCAGCAGCTTGGACGGTGCCTACGAGCAGTACTTC. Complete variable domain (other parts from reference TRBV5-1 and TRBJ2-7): KAGVTQTPRYLIKTRGQQVTLSCSPISGHRSVSWYQQTPGQGLQFLFEYFSETQRNKGNFPGRFSGRQFSNSRSEMNVSTLELGDSALYLCASSLDGAYEQYFGPGTRLTVT.

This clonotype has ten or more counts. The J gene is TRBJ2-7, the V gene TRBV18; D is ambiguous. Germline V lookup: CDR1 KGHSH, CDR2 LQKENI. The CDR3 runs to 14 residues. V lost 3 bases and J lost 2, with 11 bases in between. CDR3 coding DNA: TGTGCCAGCTCACCTCAACGGCTTACCTACGAGCAGTACTTC. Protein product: CASSPQRLTYEQYF.

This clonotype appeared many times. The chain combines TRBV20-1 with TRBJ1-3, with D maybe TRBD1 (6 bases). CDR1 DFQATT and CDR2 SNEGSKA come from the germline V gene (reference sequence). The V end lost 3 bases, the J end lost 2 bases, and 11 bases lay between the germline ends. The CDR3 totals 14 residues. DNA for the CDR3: TGCAGTGCTAGGGACGACAGGACTGGAAACACCATATATTTT. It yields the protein CSARDDRTGNTIYF.

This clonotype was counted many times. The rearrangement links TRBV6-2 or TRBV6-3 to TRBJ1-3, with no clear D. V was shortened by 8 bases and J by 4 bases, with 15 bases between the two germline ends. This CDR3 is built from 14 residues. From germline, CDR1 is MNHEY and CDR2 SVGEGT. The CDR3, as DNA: TGTGCCAGCCCGGACCAACCCAACGGAAACACCATATATTTT. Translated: CASPDQPNGNTIYF.

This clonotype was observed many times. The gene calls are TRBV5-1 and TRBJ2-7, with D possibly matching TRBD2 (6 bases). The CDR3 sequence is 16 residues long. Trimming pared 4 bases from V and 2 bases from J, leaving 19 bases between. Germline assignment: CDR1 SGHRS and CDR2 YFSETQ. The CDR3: CASSPRVEGSAYEQYF. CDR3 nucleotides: TGCGCCAGCAGCCCCCGGGTGGAGGGGTCGGCCTACGAGCAGTACTTC. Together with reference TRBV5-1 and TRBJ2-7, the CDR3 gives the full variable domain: KAGVTQTPRYLIKTRGQQVTLSCSPISGHRSVSWYQQTPGQGLQFLFEYFSETQRNKGNFPGRFSGRQFSNSRSEMNVSTLELGDSALYLCASSPRVEGSAYEQYFGPGTRLTVT.

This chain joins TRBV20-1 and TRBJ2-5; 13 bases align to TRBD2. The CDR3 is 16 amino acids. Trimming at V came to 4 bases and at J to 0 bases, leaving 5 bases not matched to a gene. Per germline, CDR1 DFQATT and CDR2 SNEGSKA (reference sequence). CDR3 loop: CSAITSGRAYQETQYF. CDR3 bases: TGCAGTGCTATTACTAGCGGGAGGGCGTACCAAGAGACCCAGTACTTC.

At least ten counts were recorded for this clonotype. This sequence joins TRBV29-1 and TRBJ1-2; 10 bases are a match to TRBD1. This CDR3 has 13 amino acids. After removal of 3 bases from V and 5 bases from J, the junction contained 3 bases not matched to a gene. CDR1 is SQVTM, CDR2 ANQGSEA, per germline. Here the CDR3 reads CSVEMDRGYGYTF. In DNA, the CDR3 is TGCAGCGTTGAGATGGACAGGGGGTATGGCTACACCTTC.

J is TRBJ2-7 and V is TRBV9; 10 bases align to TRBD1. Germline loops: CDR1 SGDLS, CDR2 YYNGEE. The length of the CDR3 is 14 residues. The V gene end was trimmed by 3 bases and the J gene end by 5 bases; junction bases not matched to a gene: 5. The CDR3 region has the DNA TGTGCCAGCAGCGCCGGGGGACAGGGGAACGAGCAGTACTTC. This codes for CASSAGGQGNEQYF.

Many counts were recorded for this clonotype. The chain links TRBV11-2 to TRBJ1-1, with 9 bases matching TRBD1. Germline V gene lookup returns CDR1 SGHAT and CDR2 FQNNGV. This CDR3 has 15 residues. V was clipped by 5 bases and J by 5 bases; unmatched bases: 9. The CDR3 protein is CASSAGTGPGTEAFF. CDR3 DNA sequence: TGTGCCAGCAGCGCCGGGACAGGGCCGGGGACTGAAGCTTTCTTT.

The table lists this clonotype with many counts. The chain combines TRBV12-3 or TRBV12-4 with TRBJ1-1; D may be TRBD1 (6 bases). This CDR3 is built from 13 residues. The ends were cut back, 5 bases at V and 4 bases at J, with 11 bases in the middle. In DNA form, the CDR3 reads TGTGCCAGCAGTCCTAGGGGGGCCACTGAAGCTTTCTTT. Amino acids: CASSPRGATEAFF.

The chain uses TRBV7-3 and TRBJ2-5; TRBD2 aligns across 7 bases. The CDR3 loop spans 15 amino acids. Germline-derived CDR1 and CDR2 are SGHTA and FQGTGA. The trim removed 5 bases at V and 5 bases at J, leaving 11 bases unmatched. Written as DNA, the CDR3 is TGTGCCAGCAGCCAAATAGCGGGTTCCGAGGAGACCCAGTACTTC. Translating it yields CASSQIAGSEETQYF.

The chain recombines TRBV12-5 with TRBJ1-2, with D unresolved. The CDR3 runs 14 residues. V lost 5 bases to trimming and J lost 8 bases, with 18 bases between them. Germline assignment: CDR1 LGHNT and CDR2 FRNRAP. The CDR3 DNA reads TGTGCTAGTGGTCCGCCTACGTGGGGTCAAGGCTACACCTTC. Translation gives CASGPPTWGQGYTF.